What follows describes a single T cell receptor (beta chain). J lost 2 bases, V lost 1 base, and 2 bases had no gene match. Germline assignment: CDR1 MNHEY and CDR2 SVGAGI. The CDR3 length is 15 residues. Per the original data handling: From reference gene primer amplification, estimates of nucleated cell counts were derived. Measured with immunoSEQ multiplex PCR; TCRdb has only the in-frame clones, and not every one. The V and J calls and the clone size are those of that table, but D and trimming were determined from the DNA. The table lists under 300,000 clones, around nine tenths of them singletons, with 0.95% to 1% in the top ten. The data were obtained in a study of blood T cell repertoires in COVID-19. Across the study: Samples of COVID-19 (acute and convalescent) were obtained from the United States, Italy and Spain. In each case, the material was cDNA or gDNA derived from T cells, B-cell-depleted T cells, or PBMCs.

This receptor was identified in a woman aged 40 to 50 who had recovered from COVID-19. Sequencing used peripheral blood. The chain combines TRBV6-5 with TRBJ2-1; TRBD2 matches at 7 bases. The CDR3 protein is CASSYWGGTYNEQFF. The DNA for the CDR3 is TGTGCCAGCAGTTACTGGGGGGGGACCTACAATGAGCAGTTCTTC.